This is a list of T cell receptor beta chains from one sample in a study of blood T cell repertoires in COVID-19. Libraries were prepared by immunoSEQ multiplex PCR; TCRdb keeps only in-frame clonotypes and omits some of them. Among 52,000 or so clones, 86% were seen once, and the ten largest hold around 27%. The specimen sequenced was peripheral blood. Every receptor here comes from a human donor in a cohort sampled during active COVID-19. Both conserved end residues are part of each CDR3. A D gene is named only where the DNA matches it firmly. Clone size is shown for a subset of rows, as once, few, many or a class of expanded clone.

CDR3: CAIRAGGQGAADTQYF
DNA: TGTGCCATCAGAGCCGGAGGACAGGGGGCCGCAGATACGCAGTATTTT
D: TRBD1
J: TRBJ2-3
V: TRBV10-3
size: once

CDR3: CASSLERGRGAFF
DNA: TGTGCCAGCAGTCTAGAACGGGGGAGAGGAGCTTTCTTT
D: NA
J: TRBJ1-1
V: TRBV7-2
size: NA

CDR3: CASRLTSGGPLAVNEQYF
DNA: TGTGCCAGCAGGTTGACTAGCGGGGGGCCTCTCGCTGTGAACGAGCAGTACTTC
D: TRBD2
J: TRBJ2-7
V: TRBV9
size: NA

CDR3: CASWALPDTQYF
DNA: TGTGCCAGCTGGGCGTTACCAGATACGCAGTATTTT
D: NA
J: TRBJ2-3
V: TRBV6-5
size: NA

CDR3: CASSPGQGATDTQYF
DNA: TGTGCCAGCAGCCCAGGACAGGGGGCAACAGATACGCAGTATTTT
D: TRBD1
J: TRBJ2-3
V: TRBV11-3
size: NA

CDR3: CSAGTGDDTQYF
DNA: TGCAGCGCCGGGACAGGGGACGATACGCAGTATTTT
D: TRBD1
J: TRBJ2-3
V: TRBV29-1
size: NA

CDR3: CASSYLGKGLNTEAFF
DNA: TGTGCCAGCAGTTACCTGGGGAAGGGGTTGAACACTGAAGCTTTCTTT
D: NA
J: TRBJ1-1
V: TRBV6-5
size: NA

CDR3: CAWSADRASFGYTF
DNA: TGTGCCTGGAGTGCGGACAGGGCAAGCTTTGGCTACACCTTC
D: TRBD1
J: TRBJ1-2
V: TRBV30
size: NA

CDR3: CATSRGGITEAFF
DNA: TGTGCCACCAGCAGAGGAGGGATAACTGAAGCTTTCTTT
D: NA
J: TRBJ1-1
V: TRBV15
size: NA

CDR3: CASSQGLAGGAEKLFF
DNA: TGCGCCAGCAGCCAAGGGTTGGCAGGGGGCGCCGAAAAACTGTTTTTT
D: TRBD1
J: TRBJ1-4
V: TRBV4-1
size: once

CDR3: CASRQGGSAFF
DNA: TGTGCCAGTAGACAAGGAGGTTCGGCTTTCTTT
D: NA
J: TRBJ1-1
V: TRBV19
size: NA

CDR3: CASSLSSGGTLEAFF
DNA: TGTGCCAGCAGTTTAAGTAGTGGTGGGACTCTTGAAGCTTTCTTT
D: NA
J: TRBJ1-1
V: TRBV28
size: NA

CDR3: CASGLTGNQPQHF
DNA: TGTGCTAGTGGTTTGACTGGCAATCAGCCCCAGCATTTT
D: NA
J: TRBJ1-5
V: TRBV12-5
size: NA

CDR3: CASTEPVEYSGANVLTF
DNA: TGTGCCAGCACCGAACCCGTCGAGTACTCTGGGGCCAACGTCCTGACTTTC
D: NA
J: TRBJ2-6
V: TRBV28
size: NA

CDR3: CASSNWDTGKNYGYTF
DNA: TGTGCCAGCAGCAATTGGGACACAGGAAAAAACTATGGCTACACCTTC
D: NA
J: TRBJ1-2
V: TRBV7-9
size: NA

CDR3: CASSLRGTNEKLFF
DNA: TGTGCCAGCAGCTTACGAGGTACTAATGAAAAACTGTTTTTT
D: NA
J: TRBJ1-4
V: TRBV5-4
size: NA

CDR3: CASSTGGGVYGYTF
DNA: TGTGCCAGCAGCACAGGGGGCGGGGTATATGGCTACACCTTC
D: TRBD1
J: TRBJ1-2
V: TRBV6-5
size: NA

CDR3: CASSQDFYEQYF
DNA: TGTGCCAGCAGTCAGGACTTCTACGAGCAGTACTTC
D: NA
J: TRBJ2-7
V: TRBV27
size: NA

CDR3: CASSKAGDAGETQYF
DNA: TGTGCCAGTAGTAAGGCGGGAGACGCCGGAGAGACCCAGTACTTC
D: TRBD2
J: TRBJ2-5
V: TRBV19
size: NA

CDR3: CASSLPGTAYEQYF
DNA: TGTGCCAGCAGTTTACCGGGGACAGCCTACGAGCAGTACTTC
D: TRBD1
J: TRBJ2-7
V: TRBV28
size: NA

CDR3: CASSFQRGATNTGELFF
DNA: TGTGCCAGCAGCTTTCAGCGGGGGGCCACGAACACCGGGGAGCTGTTTTTT
D: TRBD2
J: TRBJ2-2
V: TRBV5-4
size: once

CDR3: CASSRVRTGLYEQYF
DNA: TGTGCCAGCAGTAGAGTAAGGACAGGGCTCTACGAGCAGTACTTC
D: TRBD1
J: TRBJ2-7
V: TRBV6-5
size: NA

CDR3: CATSRAGGDSPLHF
DNA: TGTGCCACCAGCAGAGCCGGGGGTGATTCACCCCTCCACTTT
D: NA
J: TRBJ1-6
V: TRBV15
size: NA

CDR3: CASSYRDEQYF
DNA: TGTGCCAGCAGTTACAGGGACGAGCAGTACTTC
D: NA
J: TRBJ2-7
V: TRBV12-3/TRBV12-4
size: NA

CDR3: CASSLWGRDQETQYF
DNA: TGCGCCAGCAGCCTTTGGGGGAGGGACCAAGAGACCCAGTACTTC
D: TRBD2
J: TRBJ2-5
V: TRBV5-1
size: NA

CDR3: CASSLVPGGHEQYF
DNA: TGCGCCAGCAGCTTGGTTCCGGGGGGCCACGAGCAGTACTTC
D: NA
J: TRBJ2-7
V: TRBV5-1
size: NA

CDR3: CASSPRTGGTEAFF
DNA: TGTGCCAGCAGCCCCCGGACAGGGGGGACTGAAGCTTTCTTT
D: TRBD1
J: TRBJ1-1
V: TRBV7-9
size: NA

CDR3: CASSAEVTGGEKLFF
DNA: TGTGCCAGTAGTGCAGAAGTGACAGGGGGAGAAAAACTGTTTTTT
D: TRBD1
J: TRBJ1-4
V: TRBV19
size: NA

CDR3: CASSKGGPKTTNEKLFF
DNA: TGTGCCAGCAGTAAAGGGGGCCCTAAAACAACTAATGAAAAACTGTTTTTT
D: TRBD1
J: TRBJ1-4
V: TRBV6-1
size: NA

CDR3: CASSYVDRGHEKLFF
DNA: TGTGCCAGCAGTTACGTCGACAGGGGGCATGAAAAACTGTTTTTT
D: TRBD1
J: TRBJ1-4
V: TRBV6-5
size: NA

CDR3: CASSTPDSGNQPQHF
DNA: TGTGCCAGCAGCACCCCGGACAGTGGCAATCAGCCCCAGCATTTT
D: NA
J: TRBJ1-5
V: TRBV2
size: NA

CDR3: CATKEEGYEQYF
DNA: TGTGCCACCAAGGAGGAAGGCTACGAGCAGTACTTC
D: NA
J: TRBJ2-7
V: TRBV15
size: NA

CDR3: CASSIERASGIRDTQYF
DNA: TGTGCCAGTAGTATAGAGAGGGCTAGCGGGATCCGGGATACGCAGTATTTT
D: TRBD2
J: TRBJ2-3
V: TRBV19
size: NA

CDR3: CATSGAAGGPNTQYF
DNA: TGTGCCACCTCCGGTGCGGCGGGAGGGCCAAATACGCAGTATTTT
D: TRBD2
J: TRBJ2-3
V: TRBV6-5
size: NA

CDR3: CASRGTGVYGYTF
DNA: TGTGCCAGCAGGGGGACAGGGGTCTATGGCTACACCTTC
D: TRBD1
J: TRBJ1-2
V: TRBV6-5
size: NA

CDR3: CASSERPRTVRGYTF
DNA: TGTGCCAGCAGTGAACGACCCCGGACAGTGCGTGGCTACACCTTC
D: NA
J: TRBJ1-2
V: TRBV2
size: NA

CDR3: CASSLDLSSHEQFF
DNA: TGTGCCAGCAGCTTGGATTTGAGTTCCCATGAGCAGTTCTTC
D: NA
J: TRBJ2-1
V: TRBV5-4
size: NA

CDR3: CATRWWDRTYEQYF
DNA: TGTGCCACCCGTTGGTGGGACAGGACCTACGAGCAGTACTTC
D: TRBD1
J: TRBJ2-7
V: TRBV6-5
size: NA

CDR3: CASSLPVAGARDFDYGYTF
DNA: TGTGCCAGCAGTTTACCGGTTGCGGGGGCGCGTGATTTTGACTATGGCTACACCTTC
D: NA
J: TRBJ1-2
V: TRBV27
size: NA

CDR3: CAWSAGVGNTIYF
DNA: TGTGCCTGGAGTGCGGGGGTCGGAAACACCATATATTTT
D: NA
J: TRBJ1-3
V: TRBV30
size: once

CDR3: CASTPATGPNYGYTF
DNA: TGTGCCAGCACCCCTGCGACAGGGCCTAACTATGGCTACACCTTC
D: TRBD1
J: TRBJ1-2
V: TRBV5-8
size: NA

CDR3: CASSRTGIYNEQFF
DNA: TGTGCCAGTAGTAGGACAGGGATCTACAATGAGCAGTTCTTC
D: TRBD1
J: TRBJ2-1
V: TRBV19
size: NA

CDR3: CASSLARTGGQETQYF
DNA: TGTGCCAGCAGCTTAGCGCGAACAGGGGGCCAAGAGACCCAGTACTTC
D: TRBD1
J: TRBJ2-5
V: TRBV7-9
size: NA

CDR3: CASSYDNQAPYEQYF
DNA: TGTGCCAGCAGTTACGATAATCAGGCGCCCTACGAGCAGTACTTC
D: NA
J: TRBJ2-7
V: TRBV6-5
size: once

CDR3: CASSLGGIPYEQYF
DNA: TGTGCCAGCAGCCTGGGCGGGATCCCCTACGAGCAGTACTTC
D: NA
J: TRBJ2-7
V: TRBV7-2
size: NA

CDR3: CASSEALIGGSQPQHF
DNA: TGTGCCAGCAGTGAAGCGCTTATAGGGGGCAGCCAGCCCCAGCATTTT
D: TRBD1
J: TRBJ1-5
V: TRBV2
size: few

CDR3: CASSPGTANQPQHF
DNA: TGCGCCAGCAGCCCCGGGACAGCCAATCAGCCCCAGCATTTT
D: TRBD1
J: TRBJ1-5
V: TRBV5-1
size: once

CDR3: CASSDMVYTDTQYF
DNA: TGTGCCAGCAGTGATATGGTCTACACAGATACGCAGTATTTT
D: NA
J: TRBJ2-3
V: TRBV6-4
size: NA

CDR3: CASSEHDGQGLGYTF
DNA: TGTGCCAGCAGTGAACACGATGGACAGGGGTTGGGCTACACCTTC
D: TRBD1
J: TRBJ1-2
V: TRBV2
size: NA

CDR3: CASSVSGTGLTEAFF
DNA: TGCGCCAGCAGCGTATCAGGGACAGGGTTAACTGAAGCTTTCTTT
D: TRBD1
J: TRBJ1-1
V: TRBV5-1
size: NA

CDR3: CASSNQGTDTGELFF
DNA: TGTGCCAGCAGTAACCAGGGGACGGACACCGGGGAGCTGTTTTTT
D: NA
J: TRBJ2-2
V: TRBV6-5
size: few

CDR3: CASSGGQGGTLSTDTQYF
DNA: TGTGCCAGCAGCGGCGGACAGGGGGGCACCCTTAGCACAGATACGCAGTATTTT
D: TRBD1
J: TRBJ2-3
V: TRBV9
size: NA

CDR3: CASSLGQVDDEQFF
DNA: TGCGCCAGCAGCCTGGGACAGGTTGACGATGAGCAGTTCTTC
D: TRBD1
J: TRBJ2-1
V: TRBV5-1
size: NA

CDR3: CASSWVAGGAYEQYF
DNA: TGCGCCAGCAGCTGGGTAGCGGGGGGTGCCTACGAGCAGTACTTC
D: TRBD2
J: TRBJ2-7
V: TRBV5-1
size: NA

CDR3: CATSDLSGRYTF
DNA: TGTGCCACCAGTGATTTGTCTGGGCGCTACACCTTC
D: NA
J: TRBJ1-2
V: TRBV24-1
size: NA

CDR3: CASSLGSGYEQYF
DNA: TGTGCCAGCAGTTTAGGGTCGGGCTACGAGCAGTACTTC
D: NA
J: TRBJ2-7
V: TRBV12-3/TRBV12-4
size: NA